Each of the 3 T cell receptor beta chains below was sequenced from the same sample in a study of monozygotic twins with cystic fibrosis. The table came from immunoSEQ multiplex PCR; TCRdb's copy has only in-frame clones and leaves some out. The sample carries 30,000 to 35,000 clones, approximately 96% recorded once. The sequenced sample was blood. The source of these receptors is a girl aged 2 to 9 with cystic fibrosis.

This rearrangement joins TRBV19 to TRBJ1-1; TRBD1 is a possible D gene (5 bases). This CDR3 contains 14 residues. The V end lost 2 bases, the J end lost 1 base, and 8 bases lay between the germline ends. Germline V CDR1 and CDR2: LNHDA, SQIVND (reference sequence). CDR3 DNA sequence: TGTGCCAGTAGTATACAGGGAGCGAACACTGAAGCTTTCTTT. It codes for CASSIQGANTEAFF.

This chain connects TRBV7-8 to TRBJ1-2; 7 bases fit TRBD1. Germline loops: CDR1 SGHVS, CDR2 FQNEAQ. This CDR3 is 16 amino acids long. Trimming took 2 bases from V and 2 from J; bases not matched to a gene: 8. The CDR3 reads CASSLLRQGGNYGYTF. The CDR3 DNA reads TGTGCCAGCAGCTTACTCCGACAGGGTGGCAACTATGGCTACACCTTC. Variable domain in full (rest from reference TRBV7-8 and TRBJ1-2): GAGVSQSPRYKVAKRGQDVALRCDPISGHVSLFWYQQALGQGPEFLTYFQNEAQLDKSGLPSDRFFAERPEGSVSTLKIQRTQQEDSAVYLCASSLLRQGGNYGYTFGSGTRLTVV.

This rearrangement joins TRBV5-6 to TRBJ1-1; no definite D call. This CDR3 comprises 14 residues. Looked up from germline, CDR1 is SGHDT and CDR2 is YYEEEE. V was trimmed by 0 bases and J by 0 bases, leaving 6 bases between them. CDR3 DNA: TGTGCCAGCAGCTTGGCAGTCATGAACACTGAAGCTTTCTTT. This sequence encodes CASSLAVMNTEAFF.